These T cell receptor beta chains were read from a single sample in a study of T cell repertoires in cytomegalovirus infection. TCRdb fed the reads into MiXCR, producing one record per CDR3 protein. This sample has around 740,000 distinct CDR3 sequences, with 35% found just once. The material sequenced was PBMCs. These receptors all stem from a human donor in good health (CMV status not recorded). Some clones in this sample may be carry-over from other donors' samples. The conserved cysteine and the conserved F or W are not part of the CDR3 here.

TRBV29-1	SVAPESGANVLT
TRBV19	ASRYGQALVTEAV
TRBV5-1	ASSNKGGNTEAF
TRBV11-2	ASSQISGRAYNEQF
TRBV6-5	ASSYVRGQGGANVLT
TRBV7-8	ASSQGSGAETQY
TRBV7-9	ASSLVPDTQY
TRBV20-1	SATTPSNQPQH
TRBV28	ASSLPLGQGRTREQY
TRBV7-2	ASSFGSFSGQRTYEQY
TRBV5-6	ASSQMDTYEQY
TRBV11-1	ASSRDRLNEQY
TRBV7-9	ASSYQLAGVGRTQY
TRBV7-9	ASSSGTGNFGNQPQH
TRBV7-9	ASSLEGRGGWTEAF
TRBV20-1	SIRTRTAGNIQY
TRBV28	VSSLSPQGNTDTQY
TRBV12-3/TRBV12-4	ASSLWGLAGEQY
TRBV7-2	ASSRDYQAKNIQY
TRBV7-9	ASTSLGMDEQY
TRBV27	ASSLSMDYSNQPQH
TRBV7-8	ASSYRGPGGYT